This entry is about one T cell receptor (beta chain). Its specificity is unknown. Nashville, Tennessee was home to all donors, each a Caucasian adult. Data came from immunoSEQ multiplex PCR; TCRdb stores just in-frame clones and leaves some out. The data hold about 1.1 million clones, with 77% observed a single time. The sample belongs to a study of shared clonotypes between healthy human individuals. The overall study: Three plates each covered CD4 naive and memory; CD8 naive two, CD8 memory one.

Points from the study as a whole: Sampling covered nothing but blood. Tissue TCR repertoires likely differ from those found in blood. There were few donors, and this limited the genetic and exposure-history diversity represented.

Germline V gene sequence: CDR1 LGHNA, CDR2 YNFKEQ. The CDR3 contains 15 residues. V was shortened by 1 base and J by 5 bases, with 11 bases between the two germline ends. The chain links TRBV4-2 to TRBJ2-2; no clear D gene. The sequence derives from a man aged 18 to 35 in good health. Some clones in this sample may be carry-over from other donors' samples. Sequencing input: memory CD4+ T cells from PBMCs. The subset here: CD45RA-negative fraction. CDR3 nucleotide sequence: TGTGCCAGCAGCCAAGTCAATTTCGGGACCGGGGAGCTGTTTTTT. Translating gives CASSQVNFGTGELFF.